A single sample gave rise to the 19 T cell receptor beta chains below, sequenced in a study of cytomegalovirus exposure and HLA in healthy donors. This PCR relied on a set of 60 Vbeta primers and 13 Jbeta primers. TCRdb's copy holds only in-frame clones and misses some; the assay was immunoSEQ multiplex PCR. The profile shows some 120,000 clones, approximately 78% of them singletons. The sequencing input was PBMCs. The source of these receptors is a woman in her thirties or forties in good health and CMV-seronegative.

This clone was picked up a small number of times. The chain uses TRBV2 and TRBJ2-3; 8 nucleotides agree with TRBD1. V was clipped by 6 bases and J by 2 bases; unmatched bases: 13. Germline V CDR1 and CDR2: SNHLY, FYNNEI. This CDR3 region has 17 residues. The CDR3 spells CASRERQGLRHTDTQYF. Written as DNA, the CDR3 is TGTGCCAGCAGAGAAAGACAGGGGCTACGACACACAGATACGCAGTATTTT.

The V gene is TRBV10-3, the J gene TRBJ2-1; weak D call: TRBD2 (6 bases). V was pared by 4 bases and J by 5 bases, with 12 bases between. The CDR3 spans 14 residues. Germline V lookup: CDR1 ENHRY, CDR2 SYGVKD. The CDR3 is CAISVGGENNEQFF. CDR3 coding DNA: TGTGCCATCAGTGTCGGCGGGGAGAACAATGAGCAGTTCTTC.

This clone was detected once. The V call is TRBV29-1, the J call TRBJ1-1, with no clear D. This CDR3 is built from 13 residues. V lost 7 bases, J lost 0 bases, and 12 bases lay in between. Germline-derived CDR1 and CDR2 are SQVTM and ANQGSEA. The DNA of the CDR3 is TGCAGCGGAGGAGGGCAGCTGAACACTGAAGCTTTCTTT. As protein: CSGGGQLNTEAFF.

The chain has TRBV7-9 and TRBJ1-4; D remains unclear. The CDR3 covers 14 residues. With 5 bases removed from V and 2 bases from J, the gap between germline ends came to 9 bases. The germline V gene encodes CDR1 SEHNR and CDR2 FQNEAQ (reference sequence). The CDR3 is CASSPLRTNEKLFF. In DNA form, the CDR3 reads TGTGCCAGCAGCCCCTTGCGGACTAATGAAAAACTGTTTTTT.

The V and J genes are TRBV5-1 and TRBJ2-5, with TRBD2 matching over 7 bases. J gave up 5 bases and V 4 bases, and 11 bases lay outside the gene matches. Germline V lookup: CDR1 SGHRS, CDR2 YFSETQ. CDR3 length: 15 amino acids. CDR3 in DNA: TGCGCCAGCAGCCCCTTAGTCGGGGAGGGGGAGACCCAGTACTTC. This encodes CASSPLVGEGETQYF.

This chain connects TRBV21-1 to TRBJ2-7; no DNA check was done on the table's D call, TRBD1. TRBV21-1 constitutes a pseudogene. The CDR3 consists of 20 residues. The CDR3 reads CASSKSPLRDRLQTPYEQYF. CDR3 DNA sequence: TGTGCCAGCAGTAAGTCGCCCCTCCGGGACAGACTCCAAACCCCCTACGAGCAGTACTTC.

The chain is built from TRBV11-3 and TRBJ2-5; a weak D match, TRBD2 (6 bases). This CDR3 contains 15 residues. V dropped 2 bases and J dropped 3 bases, with 13 bases sitting between them. The V gene's germline CDR1 is SGHNT and CDR2 YENEEA. CDR3 coding DNA: TGTGCCAGCAGCTTACACCGTGCGGGGAAAGAGACCCAGTACTTC. Protein sequence: CASSLHRAGKETQYF.

V gene TRBV2 combines with J gene TRBJ2-7, with D tentatively TRBD1 (6 bases). Trimming took off 5 bases at V and 3 bases at J, with 8 bases between the two ends. CDR3 length: 12 residues. The germline V gene encodes CDR1 SNHLY and CDR2 FYNNEI. The CDR3 DNA is TGTGCCAGCAGTTCACAGGGCTACGAGCAGTACTTC. The encoded protein is CASSSQGYEQYF.

The chain recombines TRBV9 with TRBJ2-3, with 8 bases that match TRBD1. With V trimmed by 4 bases and J by 0 bases, 4 bases remained unmatched. The germline gives CDR1 SGDLS, CDR2 YYNGEE. The CDR3 totals 15 residues. The CDR3 DNA sequence: TGTGCCAGCAGCCGAGGACAGGGCAGCACAGATACGCAGTATTTT. Protein product: CASSRGQGSTDTQYF.

The chain recombines TRBV19 with TRBJ2-6, with D unclear. The CDR3 length is 15 residues. From germline, CDR1 is LNHDA and CDR2 SQIVND (reference sequence). Trimming removed 3 bases at V and 0 bases at J, with 6 bases between. CDR3 DNA: TGTGCCAGTAGTATTTCTAGCTCTGGGGCCAACGTCCTGACTTTC. This encodes CASSISSSGANVLTF.

This clone has only one observation. The chain uses TRBV20-1 and TRBJ2-7; D gene uncertain. The CDR3 has 11 amino acids. V was trimmed by 1 base and J by 3 bases, leaving 4 bases between them. Germline V lookup: CDR1 DFQATT, CDR2 SNEGSKA (reference sequence). The CDR3 loop is CSARANYEQYF. The CDR3, as DNA: TGCAGTGCTAGAGCCAACTACGAGCAGTACTTC.

This chain connects TRBV7-9 to TRBJ2-5; tentative D call: TRBD1 (6 bases). The CDR3 extends over 15 amino acids. V was trimmed by 5 bases and J by 0 bases, leaving 13 bases between them. Germline CDR1 reads SEHNR; CDR2 reads FQNEAQ (reference sequence). CDR3 sequence reads: CASSPLKGDQETQYF. The CDR3 nucleotides read TGTGCCAGCAGCCCCCTTAAGGGGGACCAAGAGACCCAGTACTTC. Looking up the rest from reference TRBV7-9 and TRBJ2-5 gives the full variable domain: DTGVSQNPRHKITKRGQNVTFRCDPISEHNRLYWYRQTLGQGPEFLTYFQNEAQLEKSRLLSDRFSAERPKGSFSTLEIQRTEQGDSAMYLCASSPLKGDQETQYFGPGTRLLVL.

The rearrangement links TRBV18 to TRBJ2-1, with a tentative D call TRBD2 (5 bases). With 5 bases removed from V and 6 bases from J, the gap between germline ends came to 8 bases. The CDR3 totals 12 residues. Germline CDR1 and CDR2: KGHSH and LQKENI. The CDR3 reads CASSGLSNEQFF. In nucleotides, the CDR3 is TGTGCCAGCTCAGGACTGAGCAATGAGCAGTTCTTC.

This rearrangement joins TRBV27 to TRBJ2-1; D may be TRBD1 (6 bases). Trimming took 4 bases from V and 5 from J, leaving 12 bases between them. The CDR3 has 14 amino acids. Per the germline V gene, CDR1 is MNHEY and CDR2 is SMNVEV (reference sequence). The CDR3 nucleotides are TGTGCCAGCAGTTCCTCAGGGGCCCACAATGAGCAGTTCTTC. Encoded protein: CASSSSGAHNEQFF.

This rearrangement joins TRBV6-6 to TRBJ1-2; possibly TRBD1 for D (5 bases). V gave up 5 bases and J gave up 6 bases, with 16 bases separating them. There are 14 residues in the CDR3. Germline CDR1 MNHNY, CDR2 SVGAGI (reference sequence). The CDR3 protein is CASSTGGVSHGYTF. The DNA for the CDR3 is TGTGCCAGCAGTACCGGAGGGGTCAGCCATGGCTACACCTTC.

The chain combines TRBV27 with TRBJ2-7, with 7 bases lining up with TRBD1. After removal of 8 bases from V and 1 base from J, the junction contained 14 bases not matched to a gene. The CDR3 length is 16 residues. The germline V gene encodes CDR1 MNHEY and CDR2 SMNVEV (reference sequence). This chain's CDR3 is CASGLLVSTGSYEQYF. The CDR3 nucleotides read TGTGCCAGCGGGCTACTCGTCTCGACAGGGTCCTACGAGCAGTACTTC.

The count of this clone is one. The rearrangement uses TRBV29-1 and TRBJ2-3, with 10 bases lining up with TRBD2. V was pared by 4 bases and J by 0 bases, with 4 bases of the junction left unmatched. CDR1 is SQVTM, CDR2 ANQGSEA, per germline. The CDR3 runs to 15 residues. CDR3 bases: TGCAGCGTTGTGGGACTAGCGTATAGCACAGATACGCAGTATTTT. Its protein product is CSVVGLAYSTDTQYF.

The chain has TRBV15 and TRBJ2-5; tentative D call: TRBD2 (5 bases). The V end was cut by 3 bases, the J end by 5 bases, with 10 bases between. From germline, CDR1 is LNHNV and CDR2 YYDKDF (reference sequence). The length of the CDR3 is 13 residues. The CDR3 loop reads CATSSGPGETQYF. CDR3 in DNA: TGTGCCACCAGCAGCGGCCCGGGGGAGACCCAGTACTTC.

This clone has a handful of counts. Since a far larger clone is one base different, this is likely a read error. Distinct nucleotide sequences in the sample also encode this CDR3. The chain combines TRBV4-1 with TRBJ2-7; the match to TRBD2 covers 7 bases. Germline CDR1 and CDR2: MGHRA and YSYEKL. CDR3 length equals 15 residues. The CDR3 protein is CASSQAAGVRYEQYF. CDR3 sequence (DNA): TGCGCTAGCAGCCAAGCGGCGGGAGTCAGATACGAGCAGTACTTC.